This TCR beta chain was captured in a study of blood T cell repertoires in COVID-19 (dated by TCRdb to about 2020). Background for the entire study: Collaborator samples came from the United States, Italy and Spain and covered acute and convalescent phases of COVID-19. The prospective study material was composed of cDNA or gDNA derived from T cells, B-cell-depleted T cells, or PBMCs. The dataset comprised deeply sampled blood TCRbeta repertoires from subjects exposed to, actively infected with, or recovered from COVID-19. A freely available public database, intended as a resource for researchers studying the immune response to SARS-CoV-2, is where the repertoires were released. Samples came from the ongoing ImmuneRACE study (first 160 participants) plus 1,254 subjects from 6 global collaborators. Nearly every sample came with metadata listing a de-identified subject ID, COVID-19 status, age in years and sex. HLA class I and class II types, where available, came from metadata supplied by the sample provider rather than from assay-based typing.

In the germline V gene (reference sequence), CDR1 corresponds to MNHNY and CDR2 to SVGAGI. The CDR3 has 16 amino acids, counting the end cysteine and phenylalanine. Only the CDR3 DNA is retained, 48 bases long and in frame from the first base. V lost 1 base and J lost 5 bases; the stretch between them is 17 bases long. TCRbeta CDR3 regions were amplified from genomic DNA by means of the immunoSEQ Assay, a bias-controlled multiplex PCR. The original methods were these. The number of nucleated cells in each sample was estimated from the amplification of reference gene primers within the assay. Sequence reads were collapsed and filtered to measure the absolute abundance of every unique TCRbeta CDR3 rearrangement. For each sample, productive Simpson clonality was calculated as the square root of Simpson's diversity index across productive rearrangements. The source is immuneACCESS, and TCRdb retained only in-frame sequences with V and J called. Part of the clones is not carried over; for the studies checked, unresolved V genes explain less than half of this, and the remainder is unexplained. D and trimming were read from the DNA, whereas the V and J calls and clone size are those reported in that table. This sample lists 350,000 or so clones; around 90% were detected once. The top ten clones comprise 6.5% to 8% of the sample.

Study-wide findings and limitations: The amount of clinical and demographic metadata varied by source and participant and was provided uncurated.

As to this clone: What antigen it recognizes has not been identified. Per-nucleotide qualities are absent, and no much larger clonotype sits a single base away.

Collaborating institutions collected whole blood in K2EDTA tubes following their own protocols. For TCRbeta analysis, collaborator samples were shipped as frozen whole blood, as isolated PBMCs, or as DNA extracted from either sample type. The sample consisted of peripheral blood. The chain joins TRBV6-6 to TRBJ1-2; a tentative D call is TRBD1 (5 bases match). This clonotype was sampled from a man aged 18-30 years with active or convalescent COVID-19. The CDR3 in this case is CASSYFYGEGWYGYTF. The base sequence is TGTGCCAGCAGTTACTTTTACGGGGAGGGGTGGTATGGCTACACCTTC.